This entry lists 12 T cell receptor beta chains sequenced from one sample in a study of T cells expressing NK-cell markers. Reanalyzing the 5' RACE reads, TCRdb keeps one entry per CDR3 protein, without DNA. In all, the sample yields 500,000 to 700,000 distinct CDR3 sequences. The specimen sequenced was blood T cells: a sorted CD56 or NKG2C T cell subset, CD4+ or CD8+ T cells, or bulk PBMC T cells (not recorded which). The receptors stem from a man aged 18 to 29 in good health.

The chain joins TRBV5-1 to TRBJ1-4; TCRdb lists TRBD1, though no DNA is available to test this call. CDR1 is SGHRS, CDR2 YFSETQ, per germline. There are 15 residues in the CDR3. The CDR3 region is CASSWTGTVYEKLFF.

V gene TRBV29-1 combines with J gene TRBJ2-1; TCRdb's D gene call, TRBD1, goes unchecked for lack of DNA. The CDR3 covers 14 residues. The germline V gene has CDR1 SQVTM and CDR2 ANQGSEA. The CDR3 sequence: CSTSGDRVGNEQFF.

CDR3: CASSQDGLVFYNEQFF. The V call is TRBV3-1, the J call TRBJ2-1. Germline lookup yields CDR1 LGHDT and CDR2 YNNKEL (reference sequence). This CDR3 spans 16 amino acids.

This chain joins TRBV7-9 and TRBJ1-4. CDR3 length: 14 amino acids. Germline V gives CDR1 SEHNR, CDR2 FQNEAQ (reference sequence). This CDR3 is CASSPVPRNEKLFF.

The J gene is TRBJ2-4, the V gene TRBV4-2; TCRdb calls TRBD2, which cannot be checked without DNA. CDR1 and CDR2 from the germline V gene are LGHNA and YNFKEQ. This CDR3 is 14 amino acids long. The CDR3 sequence is CASSQTMAGPVQYF.

The gene calls are TRBV7-8 and TRBJ2-7. Per germline, CDR1 SGHVS and CDR2 FQNEAQ. The CDR3 is 18 amino acids. The CDR3 protein is CASSRTTLQSASSYEQYF.

The V and J genes are TRBV20-1 and TRBJ2-3; the TRBD1 assignment by TCRdb is unverifiable without DNA. This CDR3 spans 12 amino acids. CDR1 DFQATT and CDR2 SNEGSKA come from the germline V gene (reference sequence). CDR3 loop: CSASTPPTLQYF.

The gene calls are TRBV4-1 and TRBJ2-1; the TCRdb call, TRBD2, lacks DNA for checking. Germline lookup yields CDR1 MGHRA and CDR2 YSYEKL. The CDR3 spans 17 residues. The CDR3 is CASSQDRGTSGRAGKFF.

The chain is built from TRBV7-8 and TRBJ2-3. The CDR3 is 13 residues long. CDR1 is SGHVS and CDR2 is FQNEAQ in the germline V gene. CDR3 sequence reads: CASSSTSTDTQYF.

The chain carries TRBV5-1 and TRBJ1-1. This CDR3 contains 12 residues. Germline V gene lookup returns CDR1 SGHRS and CDR2 YFSETQ. The chain's CDR3 is CASGTNGNEAFF.

The rearrangement links TRBV7-2 to TRBJ2-1; without DNA, the TCRdb call of TRBD1 cannot be checked. Germline assignment: CDR1 SGHTA and CDR2 FQGNSA. This CDR3 spans 15 amino acids. Here the CDR3 reads CASSLAPYRGNEQFF.

The chain links TRBV6-1 to TRBJ1-1. There are 16 residues in the CDR3. The germline gives CDR1 MNHNS, CDR2 SASEGT. The CDR3 here is CASSVLGRVGYTEAFF.